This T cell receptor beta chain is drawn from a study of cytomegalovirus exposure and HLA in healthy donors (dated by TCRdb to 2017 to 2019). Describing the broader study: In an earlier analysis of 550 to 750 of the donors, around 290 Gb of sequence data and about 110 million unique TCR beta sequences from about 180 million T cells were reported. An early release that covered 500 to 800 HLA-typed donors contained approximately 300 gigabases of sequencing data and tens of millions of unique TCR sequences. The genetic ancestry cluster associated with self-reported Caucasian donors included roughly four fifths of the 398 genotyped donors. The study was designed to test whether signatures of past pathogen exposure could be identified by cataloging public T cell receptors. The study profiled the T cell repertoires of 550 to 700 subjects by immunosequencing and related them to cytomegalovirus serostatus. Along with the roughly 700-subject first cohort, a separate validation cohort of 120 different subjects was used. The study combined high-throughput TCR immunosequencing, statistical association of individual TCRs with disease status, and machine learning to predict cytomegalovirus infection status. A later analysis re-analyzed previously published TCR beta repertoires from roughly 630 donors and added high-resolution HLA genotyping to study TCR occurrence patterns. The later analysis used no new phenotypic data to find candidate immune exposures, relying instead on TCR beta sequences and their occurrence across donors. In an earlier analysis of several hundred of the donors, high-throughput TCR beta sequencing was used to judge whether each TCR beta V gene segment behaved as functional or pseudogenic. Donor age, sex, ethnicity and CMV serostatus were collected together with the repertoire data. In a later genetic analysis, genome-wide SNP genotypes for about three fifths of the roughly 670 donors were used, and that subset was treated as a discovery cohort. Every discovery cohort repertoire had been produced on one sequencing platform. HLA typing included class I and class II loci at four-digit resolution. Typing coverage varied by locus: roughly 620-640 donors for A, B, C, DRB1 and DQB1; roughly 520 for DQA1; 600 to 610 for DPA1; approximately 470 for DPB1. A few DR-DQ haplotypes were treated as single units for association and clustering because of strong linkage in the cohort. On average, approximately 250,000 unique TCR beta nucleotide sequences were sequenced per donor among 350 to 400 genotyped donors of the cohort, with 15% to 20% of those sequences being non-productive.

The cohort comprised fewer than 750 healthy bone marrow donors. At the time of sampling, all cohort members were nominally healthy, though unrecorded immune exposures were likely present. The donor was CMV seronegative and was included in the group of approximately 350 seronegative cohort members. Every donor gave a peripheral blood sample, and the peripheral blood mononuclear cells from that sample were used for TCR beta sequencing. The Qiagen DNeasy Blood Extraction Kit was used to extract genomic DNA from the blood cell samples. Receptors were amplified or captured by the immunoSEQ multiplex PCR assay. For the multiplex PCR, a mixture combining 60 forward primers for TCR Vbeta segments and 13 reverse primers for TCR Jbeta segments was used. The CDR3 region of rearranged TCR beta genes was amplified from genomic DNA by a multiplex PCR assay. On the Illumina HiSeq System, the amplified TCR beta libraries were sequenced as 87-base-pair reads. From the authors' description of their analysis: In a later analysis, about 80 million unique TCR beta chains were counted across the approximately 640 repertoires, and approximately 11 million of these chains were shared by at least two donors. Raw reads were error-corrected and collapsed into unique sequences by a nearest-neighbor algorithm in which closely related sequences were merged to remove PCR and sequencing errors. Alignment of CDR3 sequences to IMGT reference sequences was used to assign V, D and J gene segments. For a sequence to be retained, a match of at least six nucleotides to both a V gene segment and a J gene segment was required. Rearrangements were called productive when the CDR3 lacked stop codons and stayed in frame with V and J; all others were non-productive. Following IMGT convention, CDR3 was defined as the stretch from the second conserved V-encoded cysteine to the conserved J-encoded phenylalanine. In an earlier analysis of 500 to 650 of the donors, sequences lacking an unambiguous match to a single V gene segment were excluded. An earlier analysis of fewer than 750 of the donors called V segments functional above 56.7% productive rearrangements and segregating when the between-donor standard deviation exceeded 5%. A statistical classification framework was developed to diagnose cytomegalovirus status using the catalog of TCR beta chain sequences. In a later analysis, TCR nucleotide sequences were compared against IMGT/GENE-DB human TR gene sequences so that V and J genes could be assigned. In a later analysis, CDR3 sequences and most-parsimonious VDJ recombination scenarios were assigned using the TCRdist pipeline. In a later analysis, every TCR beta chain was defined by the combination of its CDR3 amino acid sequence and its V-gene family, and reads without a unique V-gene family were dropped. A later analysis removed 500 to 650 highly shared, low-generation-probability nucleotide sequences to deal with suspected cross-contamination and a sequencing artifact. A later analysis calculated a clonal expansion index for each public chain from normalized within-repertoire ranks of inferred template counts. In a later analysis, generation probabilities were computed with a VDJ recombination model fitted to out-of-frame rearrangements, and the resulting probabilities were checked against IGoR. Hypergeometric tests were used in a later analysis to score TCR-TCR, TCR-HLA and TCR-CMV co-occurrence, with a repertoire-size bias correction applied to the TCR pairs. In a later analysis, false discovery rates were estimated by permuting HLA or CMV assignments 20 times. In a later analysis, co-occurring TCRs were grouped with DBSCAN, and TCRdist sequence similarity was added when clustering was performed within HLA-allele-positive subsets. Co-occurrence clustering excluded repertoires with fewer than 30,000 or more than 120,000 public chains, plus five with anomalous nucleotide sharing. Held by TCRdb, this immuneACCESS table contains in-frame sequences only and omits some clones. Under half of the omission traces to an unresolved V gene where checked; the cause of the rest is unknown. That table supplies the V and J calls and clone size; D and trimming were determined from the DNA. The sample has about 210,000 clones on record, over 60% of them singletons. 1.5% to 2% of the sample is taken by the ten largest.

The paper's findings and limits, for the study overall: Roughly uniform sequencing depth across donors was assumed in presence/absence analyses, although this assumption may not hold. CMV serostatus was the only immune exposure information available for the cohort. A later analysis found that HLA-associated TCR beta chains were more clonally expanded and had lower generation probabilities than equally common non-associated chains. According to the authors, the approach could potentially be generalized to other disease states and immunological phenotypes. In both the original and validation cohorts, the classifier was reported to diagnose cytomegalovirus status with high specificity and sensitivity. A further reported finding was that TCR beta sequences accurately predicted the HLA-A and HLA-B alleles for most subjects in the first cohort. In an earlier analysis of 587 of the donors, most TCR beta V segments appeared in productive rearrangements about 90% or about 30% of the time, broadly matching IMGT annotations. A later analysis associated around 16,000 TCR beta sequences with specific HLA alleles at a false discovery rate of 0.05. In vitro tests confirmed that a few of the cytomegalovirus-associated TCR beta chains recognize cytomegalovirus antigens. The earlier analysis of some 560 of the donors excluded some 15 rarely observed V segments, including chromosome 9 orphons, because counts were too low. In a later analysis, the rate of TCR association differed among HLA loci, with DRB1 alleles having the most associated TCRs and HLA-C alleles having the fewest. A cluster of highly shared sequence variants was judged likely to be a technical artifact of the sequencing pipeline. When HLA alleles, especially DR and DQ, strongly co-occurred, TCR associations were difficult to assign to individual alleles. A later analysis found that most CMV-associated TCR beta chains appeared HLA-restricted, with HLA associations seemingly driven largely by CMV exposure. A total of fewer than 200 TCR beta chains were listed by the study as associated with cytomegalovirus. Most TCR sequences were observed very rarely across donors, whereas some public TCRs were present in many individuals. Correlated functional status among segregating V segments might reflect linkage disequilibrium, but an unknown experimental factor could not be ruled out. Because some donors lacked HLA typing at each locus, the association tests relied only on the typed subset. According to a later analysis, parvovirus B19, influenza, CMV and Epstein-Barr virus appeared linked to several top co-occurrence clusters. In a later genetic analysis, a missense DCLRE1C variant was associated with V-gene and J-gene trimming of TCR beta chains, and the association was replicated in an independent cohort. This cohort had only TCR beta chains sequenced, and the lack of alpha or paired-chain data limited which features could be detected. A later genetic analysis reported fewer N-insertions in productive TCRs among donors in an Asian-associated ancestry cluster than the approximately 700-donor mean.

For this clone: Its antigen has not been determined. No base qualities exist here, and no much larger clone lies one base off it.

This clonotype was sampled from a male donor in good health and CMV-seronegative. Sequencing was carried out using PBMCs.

The DNA reads TGTGCCAGCAGTTACTCGAGACTCACGAGCACAGATACGCAGTATTTT. Its translation reads: CASSYSRLTSTDTQYF. Rearrangement joined TRBV6-5 to TRBJ2-3, with no reliable assignment of the D segment. The CDR3 runs 16 residues from the cysteine to the phenylalanine. Only the CDR3 DNA stays, 48 bases, in frame from base 1. Per the germline V gene, MNHEY is the CDR1 and SVGAGI is the CDR2. Between the V and J ends, shortened by 0 bases and 0 bases respectively, the junction contains 10 bases.